One sample yielded the 12 T cell receptor beta chains listed below, sequenced in a study of shared clonotypes between healthy human individuals. Profiled with immunoSEQ multiplex PCR; TCRdb holds only in-frame clones, not every one. The sample yields millions of clones, approximately 93% seen once. Sequenced material: naive CD4+ T cells from PBMCs. Noted subset: CD45RA+ positively selected. These receptors were obtained from a man aged 18 to 30 in good health. Some clones in this sample may be carry-over from other donors' samples.

V gene TRBV4-2 combines with J gene TRBJ1-5; unclear D gene. The CDR3 runs to 14 residues. With 0 bases removed from V and 7 bases from J, the gap between germline ends came to 10 bases. Per germline, CDR1 LGHNA and CDR2 YNFKEQ. In DNA form, the CDR3 reads TGTGCCAGCAGCCAAGATTGGTCGACCCAGCCCCAGCATTTT. It specifies CASSQDWSTQPQHF.

The rearrangement links TRBV6-5 to TRBJ1-2, with 7 bases lining up with TRBD1. Trimming took 6 bases from V and 4 from J; bases not matched to a gene: 5. CDR3 length equals 13 residues. Per the germline V gene, CDR1 is MNHEY and CDR2 is SVGAGI. The CDR3 nucleotides read TGTGCCAGCAGCGCGGGACAGTTCTATGGCTACACCTTC. Translation: CASSAGQFYGYTF.

The chain employs TRBV19 and TRBJ1-5; D gene ambiguous. Trimming pared 5 bases from V and 4 bases from J, leaving 12 bases between. The CDR3 covers 14 residues. In germline, CDR1 is LNHDA, CDR2 SQIVND (reference sequence). The CDR3: CASSVNRENQPQHF. The CDR3, as DNA: TGTGCCAGTAGTGTTAACAGAGAAAATCAGCCCCAGCATTTT.

The genes are TRBV9 and TRBJ2-3, with D possibly TRBD2 on 5 matching bases. With 1 base removed from V and 0 bases from J, the gap between germline ends came to 6 bases. The CDR3 consists of 14 residues. The germline gives CDR1 SGDLS, CDR2 YYNGEE. The CDR3 DNA reads as TGTGCCAGCAGCGTAAGGACTAGCACAGATACGCAGTATTTT. This sequence encodes CASSVRTSTDTQYF.

The J gene is TRBJ2-3, the V gene TRBV9; perhaps TRBD2 as D (7 bases). The germline V and J ends were trimmed by 3 bases and 1 base, with 18 bases remaining between them. The CDR3 is made up of 17 amino acids. Germline lookup yields CDR1 SGDLS and CDR2 YYNGEE. For the CDR3, the DNA is TGTGCCAGCAGCGCCTGGGGGGGCTCGCCGGGCACAGATACGCAGTATTTT. It is translated as CASSAWGGSPGTDTQYF.

The V gene is TRBV25-1, the J gene TRBJ2-5; TRBD2 matches at 13 bases. Germline assignment: CDR1 MGHDK and CDR2 SYGVNS. V shed 11 bases, J shed 5 bases, and the junction held 5 bases outside the gene matches. The CDR3 length is 13 residues. The CDR3 DNA reads TGTGCCGCCGGACTAGCGGGAGTTGAGACCCAGTACTTC. Protein product: CAAGLAGVETQYF.

The chain employs TRBV6-6 and TRBJ1-5, with D hard to call. The length of the CDR3 is 12 residues. Germline lookup yields CDR1 MNHNY and CDR2 SVGAGI (reference sequence). Deletions cut 5 bases from V and 7 bases from J, with 9 bases between. CDR3 loop: CASSGPQQPQHF. The CDR3 region has the DNA TGTGCCAGCAGTGGCCCGCAGCAGCCCCAGCATTTT.

Worth noting for this clone: Other DNA sequences in this specimen translate into the identical CDR3. V gene TRBV11-2 combines with J gene TRBJ1-1; D call uncertain. The V end was cut by 3 bases, the J end by 5 bases, with 10 bases between. Germline CDR1 is SGHAT and CDR2 is FQNNGV. The CDR3 has 13 amino acids. The CDR3 DNA follows: TGTGCCAGCAGCTTTCGGGGAAATACTGAAGCTTTCTTT. It codes for CASSFRGNTEAFF.

The CDR3 nucleotides are TGCGCCAGCAGCTGGGGAGGGACAAACACTGAAGCTTTCTTT. This codes for CASSWGGTNTEAFF. The chain links TRBV5-1 to TRBJ1-1, with D possibly being TRBD1 (6 bases). Germline CDR1 and CDR2: SGHRS and YFSETQ. Trimming shortened V by 3 bases and J by 2 bases, and 11 bases separated the two germline ends. The CDR3 runs to 14 residues.

Only one count was recorded for this clone. Other DNA sequences of this sample code for an identical CDR3. CDR3 coding DNA: TGTGCCAGCAGCGGACAGGCCCTCCAAGAGACCCAGTACTTC. It is translated as CASSGQALQETQYF. J is TRBJ2-5 and V is TRBV2; 7 nucleotides line up with TRBD1. Looked up from germline, CDR1 is SNHLY and CDR2 is FYNNEI. The length of the CDR3 is 14 residues. The trim removed 6 bases at V and 1 base at J, leaving 5 bases unmatched.

J is TRBJ2-5 and V is TRBV28; the match to TRBD1 covers 9 bases. This CDR3 region has 15 residues. V lost 8 bases, J lost 5 bases, and 12 bases stayed unmatched. From germline, CDR1 is MDHEN and CDR2 SYDVKM. The CDR3 nucleotides read TGTGCCAGCTCGTCCCTCGGACAGGGGCGTGAGACCCAGTACTTC. Its protein product is CASSSLGQGRETQYF.

This chain uses TRBV2 with TRBJ2-5; D is perhaps TRBD2 (6 bases). The CDR3 totals 13 residues. V lost 7 bases and J lost 5, with 14 bases in between. Per the germline V gene, CDR1 is SNHLY and CDR2 is FYNNEI. Written as DNA, the CDR3 is TGTGCCAGCAAGAGGGGACTTTCCGAGACCCAGTACTTC. Residues: CASKRGLSETQYF.